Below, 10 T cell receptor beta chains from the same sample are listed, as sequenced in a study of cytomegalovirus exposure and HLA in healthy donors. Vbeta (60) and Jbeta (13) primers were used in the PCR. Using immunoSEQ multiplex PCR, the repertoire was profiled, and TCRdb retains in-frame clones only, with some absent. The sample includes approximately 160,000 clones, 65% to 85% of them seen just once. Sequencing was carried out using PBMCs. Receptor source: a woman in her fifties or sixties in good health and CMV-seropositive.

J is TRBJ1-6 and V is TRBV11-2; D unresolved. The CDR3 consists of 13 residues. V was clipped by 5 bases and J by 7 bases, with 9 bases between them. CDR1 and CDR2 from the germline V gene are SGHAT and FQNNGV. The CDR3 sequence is CASSPLRNSPLHF. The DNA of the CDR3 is TGTGCCAGCAGCCCGCTGCGGAATTCACCCCTCCACTTT.

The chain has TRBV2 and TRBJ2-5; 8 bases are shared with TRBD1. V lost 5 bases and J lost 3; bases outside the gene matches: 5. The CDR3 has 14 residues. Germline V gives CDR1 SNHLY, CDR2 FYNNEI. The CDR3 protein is CASSKDRAEETQYF. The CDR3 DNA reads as TGTGCCAGCAGTAAGGACAGGGCAGAAGAGACCCAGTACTTC.

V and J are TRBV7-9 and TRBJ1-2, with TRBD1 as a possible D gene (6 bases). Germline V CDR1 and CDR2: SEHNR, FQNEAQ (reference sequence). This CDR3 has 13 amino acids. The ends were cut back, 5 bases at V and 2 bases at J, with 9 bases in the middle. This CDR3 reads CASSPQGNYGYTF. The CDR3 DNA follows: TGTGCCAGCAGCCCCCAGGGGAACTATGGCTACACCTTC. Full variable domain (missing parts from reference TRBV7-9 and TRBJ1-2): DTGVSQNPRHKITKRGQNVTFRCDPISEHNRLYWYRQTLGQGPEFLTYFQNEAQLEKSRLLSDRFSAERPKGSFSTLEIQRTEQGDSAMYLCASSPQGNYGYTFGSGTRLTVV.

In DNA form, the CDR3 reads TGTGCCACCAGTAGTCGCCTCGGGACAGGGGGCTACGAGCAGTACTTC. Translated, it gives CATSSRLGTGGYEQYF. The V gene is TRBV19, the J gene TRBJ2-7; 11 nucleotides align to TRBD1. V lost 10 bases and J lost 3; bases outside the gene matches: 14. The CDR3 consists of 16 residues. CDR1 and CDR2 from the germline V gene are LNHDA and SQIVND (reference sequence).

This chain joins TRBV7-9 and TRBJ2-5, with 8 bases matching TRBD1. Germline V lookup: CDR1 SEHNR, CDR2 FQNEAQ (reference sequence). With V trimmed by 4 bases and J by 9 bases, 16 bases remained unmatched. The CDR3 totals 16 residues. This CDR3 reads CASSSPGQGTVRAQYF. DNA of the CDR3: TGTGCCAGCAGCTCCCCTGGACAGGGAACTGTGAGAGCCCAGTACTTC.

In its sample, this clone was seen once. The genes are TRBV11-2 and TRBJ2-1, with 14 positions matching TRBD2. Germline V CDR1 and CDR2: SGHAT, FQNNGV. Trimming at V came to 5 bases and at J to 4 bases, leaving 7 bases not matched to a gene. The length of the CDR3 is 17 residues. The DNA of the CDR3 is TGTGCCAGCAGCCATAAGCGGACTAGCGGGAGGTACAATGAGCAGTTCTTC. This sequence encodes CASSHKRTSGRYNEQFF.

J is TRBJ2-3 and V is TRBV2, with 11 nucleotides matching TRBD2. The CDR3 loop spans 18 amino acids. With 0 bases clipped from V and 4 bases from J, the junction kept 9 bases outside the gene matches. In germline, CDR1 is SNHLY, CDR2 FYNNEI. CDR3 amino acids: CASSEARSGGAWADTQYF. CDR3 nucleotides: TGTGCCAGCAGTGAAGCGCGTAGCGGGGGGGCCTGGGCAGATACGCAGTATTTT.

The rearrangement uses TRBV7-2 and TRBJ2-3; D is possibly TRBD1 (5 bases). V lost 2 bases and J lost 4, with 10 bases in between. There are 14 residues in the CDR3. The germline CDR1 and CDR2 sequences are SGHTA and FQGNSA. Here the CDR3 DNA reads TGTGCCAGCAGCTTAAATTGGGGCGCAGATACGCAGTATTTT. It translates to CASSLNWGADTQYF. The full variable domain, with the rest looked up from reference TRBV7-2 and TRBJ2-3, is GAGVSQSPSNKVTEKGKDVELRCDPISGHTALYWYRQSLGQGLEFLIYFQGNSAPDKSGLPSDRFSAERTGGSVSTLTIQRTQQEDSAVYLCASSLNWGADTQYFGPGTRLTVL.

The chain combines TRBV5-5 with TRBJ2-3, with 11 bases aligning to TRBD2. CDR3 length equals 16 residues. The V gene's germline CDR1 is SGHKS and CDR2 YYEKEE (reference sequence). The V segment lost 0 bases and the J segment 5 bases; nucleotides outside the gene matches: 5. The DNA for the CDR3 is TGTGCCAGCAGCTTGGCCGCGACTAGCGGGGTAGATACGCAGTATTTT. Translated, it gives CASSLAATSGVDTQYF.

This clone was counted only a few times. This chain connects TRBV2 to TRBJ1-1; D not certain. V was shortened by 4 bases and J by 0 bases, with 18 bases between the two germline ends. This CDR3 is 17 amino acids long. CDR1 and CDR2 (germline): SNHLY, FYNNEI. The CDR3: CASSGTQRQTMNTEAFF. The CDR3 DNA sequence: TGTGCCAGCAGTGGCACACAGCGGCAGACGATGAACACTGAAGCTTTCTTT.